These T cell receptor beta chains were read from a single sample in a study of blood T cell repertoires in COVID-19. Clones were read by immunoSEQ multiplex PCR, and TCRdb kept only the in-frame ones, dropping some. The repertoire includes 200,000 to 250,000 clones, 88% of them detected once, and roughly 2.7% sits in the top ten. The sequenced sample was PBMCs or T cells enriched from blood (not recorded which). The receptors were gathered from a woman aged 25-40 years who had recovered from COVID-19. Both conserved end residues are part of each CDR3. Fields, in order: J gene, clone size, D gene, V gene, CDR3 DNA, CDR3 protein. D genes are given only for firm matches. Some rows mark clone size as missing; the rest say once, few, many or name a class of expanded clone.

TRBJ2-1,NA,NA,TRBV19,TGTGCCAGTAGTATCTATCTAGACAGTCTCGAGTTCTTC,CASSIYLDSLEFF
TRBJ1-1,NA,NA,TRBV27,TGTGCCAGCAAAAGACAGTTGAACACTGAAGCTTTCTTT,CASKRQLNTEAFF
TRBJ2-2,NA,NA,TRBV14,TGTGCCAGCAGCTCTCGGACAGAAACCGGGGAGCTGTTTTTT,CASSSRTETGELFF
TRBJ2-3,NA,NA,TRBV5-6,TGTGCCAGCAGCCCAGGGGTTAATACGCAGTATTTT,CASSPGVNTQYF
TRBJ1-1,NA,NA,TRBV2,TGTGCCAGCAGGGATACCACGGGGGTAGGGACTGAAGCTTTCTTT,CASRDTTGVGTEAFF
TRBJ1-2,NA,TRBD1,TRBV9,TGTGCCAGCAGCTTTAGAGACAGGGGGGTCTATGGCTACACCTTC,CASSFRDRGVYGYTF
TRBJ1-2,NA,NA,TRBV5-8,TGTGCCAGCCGGGGGGAGAGCTATGGCTACACCTTC,CASRGESYGYTF
TRBJ2-5,NA,TRBD1,TRBV18,TGTGCCAGCTCACTCGACAGGGAAGAGACCCAGTACTTC,CASSLDREETQYF
TRBJ2-5,NA,NA,TRBV4-3,TGCGCCAGCAGCCAAGATCACAGGGCCAGTGTGGAGACCCAGTACTTC,CASSQDHRASVETQYF
TRBJ1-5,NA,TRBD1,TRBV28,TGTGCCAGCTTGGGACAGGGGGCCGTTCAGCCCCAGCATTTT,CASLGQGAVQPQHF
TRBJ2-2,once,NA,TRBV2,TGTGCCAGCAGAGAACAGGGAACGAACACCGGGGAGCTGTTTTTT,CASREQGTNTGELFF
TRBJ2-2,NA,TRBD2,TRBV6-2/TRBV6-3,TGTGCCAGCAGTTACAGGGCAGGGGTACGCCTAGCGGGGCTAGACACCGGGGAGCTGTTTTTT,CASSYRAGVRLAGLDTGELFF
TRBJ1-1,once,TRBD1,TRBV11-3,TGTGCCAGCAGCGCACGGGACAGGAACACTGAAGCTTTCTTT,CASSARDRNTEAFF
TRBJ2-5,NA,TRBD2,TRBV27,TGTGCCAGCAGCCGCTCCCTGGGGGGGCAAGAGACCCAGTACTTC,CASSRSLGGQETQYF
TRBJ2-3,NA,TRBD2,TRBV10-3,TGTGCCATCAGTTTAGCGGGGGACACAGATACGCAGTATTTT,CAISLAGDTDTQYF
TRBJ1-4,once,TRBD1,TRBV5-8,TGTGCCAGCAGCCCCGGGACAGGGAATGAAAAACTGTTTTTT,CASSPGTGNEKLFF
TRBJ2-1,NA,TRBD2,TRBV7-6,TGTGCCAGCAGCTTAGGGACTAGCGGGGGGGCCTTTCTGAATGAGCAGTTCTTC,CASSLGTSGGAFLNEQFF
TRBJ1-3,NA,NA,TRBV15,TGTGCCACCAGCAGGGAGGGAATTTTCTCCTCTGGAAACACCATATATTTT,CATSREGIFSSGNTIYF
TRBJ2-1,NA,TRBD1,TRBV24-1,TGTGCCACCAGTGATACCCCGGGACAGGGATACAATGAGCAGTTCTTC,CATSDTPGQGYNEQFF
TRBJ2-5,NA,TRBD2,TRBV6-2/TRBV6-3,TGTGCCAGCAGTTACCTAGCGGGGGGCGGGGAGACCCAGTACTTC,CASSYLAGGGETQYF
TRBJ2-7,once,NA,TRBV27,TGTGCCAGCAGTCCCAGGGGCGACTCCTACGAGCAGTACTTC,CASSPRGDSYEQYF
TRBJ1-2,few,NA,TRBV4-3,TGCGCCAGCAGCCAAGACGGGGGTTCTAACTATGGCTACACCTTC,CASSQDGGSNYGYTF
TRBJ2-5,NA,NA,TRBV3-1/TRBV3-2,TGTGCCAGCAGCTCCACGGGGTTGCAAGAGACCCAGTACTTC,CASSSTGLQETQYF
TRBJ2-1,NA,TRBD2,TRBV7-8,TGTGCCAGCAGCTCCACCGGGACGGGAGGCAATGAGCAGTTCTTC,CASSSTGTGGNEQFF
TRBJ1-1,once,TRBD1,TRBV2,TGTGCCAGCAGACAGGGGGCTAGCACTGAAGCTTTCTTT,CASRQGASTEAFF
TRBJ2-1,NA,TRBD2,TRBV9,TGTGCCAGCAGCGTAGGGGCGGGGGGCTACAATGAGCAGTTCTTC,CASSVGAGGYNEQFF
TRBJ2-7,few,NA,TRBV29-1,TGCAGCGTTGGCGACTACGAGCAGTACTTC,CSVGDYEQYF
TRBJ1-3,few,NA,TRBV5-1,TGCGCCAGCAGCTTCGCCCCGGGAGGGGATGCAGGAAACACCATATATTTT,CASSFAPGGDAGNTIYF
TRBJ2-1,NA,TRBD2,TRBV6-5,TGTGCCAGCCGAAGACTAGCGGGGGTGTCTGATGAGCAGTTCTTC,CASRRLAGVSDEQFF
TRBJ2-2,NA,NA,TRBV27,TGTGCCAGCAGTCCAGCGAACACCGGGGAGCTGTTTTTT,CASSPANTGELFF
TRBJ1-1,NA,NA,TRBV28,TGTGCCAGCAGTTTTCCAGGGGACACTGAAGCTTTCTTT,CASSFPGDTEAFF
TRBJ1-4,NA,TRBD1,TRBV29-1,TGCAGCGTTAGAATGACAGGGAGTGGTGAAAAACTGTTTTTT,CSVRMTGSGEKLFF
TRBJ2-1,NA,NA,TRBV3-1/TRBV3-2,TGTGCCAGCAGCCAAGTTCTAGCTGAGCAGTTCTTC,CASSQVLAEQFF
TRBJ2-1,NA,NA,TRBV14,TGTGCCAGCAGCCAAGTTACAGGCTCCTACAATGAGCAGTTCTTC,CASSQVTGSYNEQFF
TRBJ2-7,NA,NA,TRBV29-1,TGCAGCGTTGAGGGGCTTAGCACGCCCTACGAGCAGTACTTC,CSVEGLSTPYEQYF
TRBJ2-7,NA,NA,TRBV7-2,TGTGCCAGCAGCTTACGGGGTTCAATCGGGTACGAGCAGTACTTC,CASSLRGSIGYEQYF
TRBJ2-3,once,NA,TRBV12-3/TRBV12-4,TGTGCCAGCTGGGGGCCAACAGATACGCAGTATTTT,CASWGPTDTQYF
TRBJ2-1,NA,NA,TRBV19,TGTGCCAGTACCCCGTTGTGGGGGCCGGGCAATGAGCAGTTCTTC,CASTPLWGPGNEQFF
TRBJ2-1,NA,NA,TRBV2,TGTGCCAGCACAGGGAACTCCTACAATGAGCAGTTCTTC,CASTGNSYNEQFF
TRBJ2-5,NA,TRBD1,TRBV7-8,TGTGCCAGCAGCCCCAGTATTTGGACAGGGGGAGGCCGGGCCCAGTACTTC,CASSPSIWTGGGRAQYF
TRBJ2-5,NA,TRBD2,TRBV7-8,TGTGCCAGCAGCCCCGGGGGGTATGAGACCCAGTACTTC,CASSPGGYETQYF
TRBJ1-2,NA,TRBD1,TRBV9,TGTGCCAGCAGCGCTGACAGGGGGCAGATTTATGGCTACACCTTC,CASSADRGQIYGYTF